This is a list of T cell receptor beta chains from one sample in a study of T cell responses to AZD1222 COVID-19 vaccine. Sequenced by immunoSEQ multiplex PCR; TCRdb stores in-frame clones only, minus some. The sample has some 96,000 clones; roughly 88% are singletons. Sequencing was performed on peripheral blood, taken on day 0 of AZD1222 vaccination. The receptors derive from an adult in good health. CDR3s include the opening cysteine and the closing phenylalanine or tryptophan. The order of the fields is J gene, CDR3 length, V gene, D gene, clone size, CDR3 protein, CDR3 DNA. The D gene is left open where the match is weak. Clone size is given for some rows only: seen once, a few or many times, or a class if the clone is expanded.

J gene: TRBJ2-7
CDR3 length: 12
V gene: TRBV7-9
D gene: -
clone size: -
CDR3 protein: CASSSDYYEQYF
CDR3 DNA: TGTGCCAGCAGCTCGGACTACTACGAGCAGTACTTC

J gene: TRBJ1-2
CDR3 length: 14
V gene: TRBV7-8
D gene: -
clone size: -
CDR3 protein: CASSLNPSVYGYTF
CDR3 DNA: TGTGCCAGCAGCTTAAATCCTAGTGTCTATGGCTACACCTTC

J gene: TRBJ2-7
CDR3 length: 11
V gene: TRBV12-3/TRBV12-4
D gene: -
clone size: -
CDR3 protein: CASRVGYEQYF
CDR3 DNA: TGTGCCAGCAGGGTGGGCTACGAGCAGTACTTC

J gene: TRBJ1-4
CDR3 length: 16
V gene: TRBV5-1
D gene: -
clone size: -
CDR3 protein: CASSLLSGATNEKLFF
CDR3 DNA: TGCGCCAGCAGCTTGCTTAGCGGGGCAACTAATGAAAAACTGTTTTTT

J gene: TRBJ1-1
CDR3 length: 14
V gene: TRBV25-1
D gene: -
clone size: few
CDR3 protein: CASSRPGMNTEAFF
CDR3 DNA: TGTGCCAGCAGTAGACCAGGGATGAACACTGAAGCTTTCTTT

J gene: TRBJ2-7
CDR3 length: 14
V gene: TRBV7-9
D gene: -
clone size: -
CDR3 protein: CASSSTRNTYEQYF
CDR3 DNA: TGTGCCAGCAGTTCTACAAGGAATACCTACGAGCAGTACTTC

J gene: TRBJ1-6
CDR3 length: 13
V gene: TRBV5-1
D gene: -
clone size: once
CDR3 protein: CASSQDRNSPLHF
CDR3 DNA: TGCGCCAGCAGCCAGGACAGAAATTCACCCCTCCACTTT

J gene: TRBJ2-1
CDR3 length: 16
V gene: TRBV19
D gene: TRBD1
clone size: -
CDR3 protein: CASIRTGTGSYNEQFF
CDR3 DNA: TGTGCCTCGATCAGAACCGGGACAGGCTCCTACAATGAGCAGTTCTTC

J gene: TRBJ2-1
CDR3 length: 13
V gene: TRBV7-3
D gene: TRBD2
clone size: few
CDR3 protein: CASSQREYNEQFF
CDR3 DNA: TGTGCCAGCAGCCAGCGGGAATACAATGAGCAGTTCTTC

J gene: TRBJ2-7
CDR3 length: 12
V gene: TRBV12-3/TRBV12-4
D gene: -
clone size: -
CDR3 protein: CASSSTAYEQYF
CDR3 DNA: TGTGCCAGCAGTTCAACAGCGTACGAGCAGTACTTC

J gene: TRBJ2-5
CDR3 length: 13
V gene: TRBV21-1
D gene: -
clone size: -
CDR3 protein: CASSIGIAETQYF
CDR3 DNA: TGTGCCAGCAGCATAGGGATAGCAGAGACCCAGTACTTC

J gene: TRBJ2-7
CDR3 length: 14
V gene: TRBV7-2
D gene: -
clone size: few
CDR3 protein: CASSPSMAGSEQYF
CDR3 DNA: TGTGCCAGCAGCCCTTCCATGGCGGGCAGCGAGCAGTACTTC

J gene: TRBJ1-6
CDR3 length: 14
V gene: TRBV19
D gene: -
clone size: -
CDR3 protein: CASSIFRNNSPLHF
CDR3 DNA: TGTGCCAGTAGTATTTTTCGCAATAATTCACCCCTCCACTTT

J gene: TRBJ1-5
CDR3 length: 16
V gene: TRBV7-8
D gene: -
clone size: -
CDR3 protein: CASSLGPQGFGQPQHF
CDR3 DNA: TGTGCCAGCAGCTTAGGGCCCCAGGGCTTCGGGCAGCCCCAGCATTTT

J gene: TRBJ1-5
CDR3 length: 13
V gene: TRBV2
D gene: -
clone size: -
CDR3 protein: CASSGRGDQPQHF
CDR3 DNA: TGTGCCAGCAGCGGCAGGGGAGACCAGCCCCAGCATTTT

J gene: TRBJ1-6
CDR3 length: 20
V gene: TRBV21-1
D gene: -
clone size: -
CDR3 protein: CASSNATDFLGSSYNSPLHF
CDR3 DNA: TGTGCCAGCAGCAATGCGACCGACTTCCTAGGCAGCTCCTATAATTCACCCCTCCACTTT

J gene: TRBJ1-4
CDR3 length: 15
V gene: TRBV3-1/TRBV3-2
D gene: TRBD1
clone size: -
CDR3 protein: CASSRPTGGHEKLFF
CDR3 DNA: TGTGCCAGCAGCCGACCGACAGGGGGCCATGAAAAACTGTTTTTT

J gene: TRBJ1-4
CDR3 length: 13
V gene: TRBV14
D gene: -
clone size: -
CDR3 protein: CASSIHRTEKLFF
CDR3 DNA: TGTGCCAGCAGCATCCACAGGACGGAAAAACTGTTTTTT

J gene: TRBJ2-2
CDR3 length: 15
V gene: TRBV5-1
D gene: TRBD1
clone size: -
CDR3 protein: CASSLVTGGAGELFF
CDR3 DNA: TGCGCCAGCAGCTTGGTAACAGGGGGCGCCGGGGAGCTGTTTTTT

J gene: TRBJ2-1
CDR3 length: 15
V gene: TRBV24-1
D gene: -
clone size: -
CDR3 protein: CATSPPNGENNEQFF
CDR3 DNA: TGTGCCACCAGCCCCCCTAACGGGGAGAACAATGAGCAGTTCTTC

J gene: TRBJ1-5
CDR3 length: 15
V gene: TRBV6-1
D gene: -
clone size: -
CDR3 protein: CASSEALGRNQPQHF
CDR3 DNA: TGTGCCAGCAGTGAAGCATTGGGTCGAAATCAGCCCCAGCATTTT

J gene: TRBJ1-4
CDR3 length: 14
V gene: TRBV7-9
D gene: -
clone size: -
CDR3 protein: CASSLGGANEKLFF
CDR3 DNA: TGTGCCAGCAGCTTAGGGGGCGCAAATGAAAAACTGTTTTTT

J gene: TRBJ1-6
CDR3 length: 16
V gene: TRBV9
D gene: -
clone size: -
CDR3 protein: CASSPNAGAYNSPLHF
CDR3 DNA: TGTGCCAGCAGCCCAAACGCAGGGGCGTATAATTCACCCCTCCACTTT

J gene: TRBJ2-3
CDR3 length: 14
V gene: TRBV18
D gene: -
clone size: -
CDR3 protein: CASSPQGSTDTQYF
CDR3 DNA: TGTGCCAGCTCACCTCAGGGTAGCACAGATACGCAGTATTTT

J gene: TRBJ1-1
CDR3 length: 14
V gene: TRBV18
D gene: -
clone size: -
CDR3 protein: CASSQRAVLTEAFF
CDR3 DNA: TGTGCCAGCTCACAAAGGGCGGTTCTTACTGAAGCTTTCTTT

J gene: TRBJ1-1
CDR3 length: 15
V gene: TRBV6-5
D gene: -
clone size: -
CDR3 protein: CASSGNSVVNTEAFF
CDR3 DNA: TGTGCCAGCTCCGGGAATTCAGTAGTAAACACTGAAGCTTTCTTT

J gene: TRBJ2-5
CDR3 length: 14
V gene: TRBV7-9
D gene: TRBD1
clone size: -
CDR3 protein: CASSLGQGLETQYF
CDR3 DNA: TGTGCCAGCAGCCTGGGACAGGGTTTAGAGACCCAGTACTTC

J gene: TRBJ2-7
CDR3 length: 12
V gene: TRBV12-3/TRBV12-4
D gene: -
clone size: few
CDR3 protein: CASSLSLYEQYF
CDR3 DNA: TGTGCCAGCAGTTTATCGCTCTACGAGCAGTACTTC

J gene: TRBJ1-1
CDR3 length: 15
V gene: TRBV5-1
D gene: -
clone size: -
CDR3 protein: CASSLAFSGNTEAFF
CDR3 DNA: TGCGCCAGCAGCCTGGCTTTTTCGGGGAACACTGAAGCTTTCTTT

J gene: TRBJ2-1
CDR3 length: 18
V gene: TRBV27
D gene: -
clone size: -
CDR3 protein: CASSLKPPTGPNPLGQFF
CDR3 DNA: TGTGCCAGCAGTCTTAAACCGCCGACAGGTCCAAATCCCTTAGGGCAGTTCTTC

J gene: TRBJ2-7
CDR3 length: 11
V gene: TRBV2
D gene: -
clone size: -
CDR3 protein: CASSEVGEQYF
CDR3 DNA: TGTGCCAGCAGTGAAGTTGGCGAGCAGTACTTC

J gene: TRBJ1-1
CDR3 length: 12
V gene: TRBV28
D gene: -
clone size: -
CDR3 protein: CASSPPMAAAFF
CDR3 DNA: TGTGCCAGCAGTCCCCCAATGGCTGCAGCTTTCTTT

J gene: TRBJ2-7
CDR3 length: 15
V gene: TRBV3-1/TRBV3-2
D gene: TRBD2
clone size: -
CDR3 protein: CASSFGLADSYEQYF
CDR3 DNA: TGTGCCAGCAGCTTTGGACTAGCGGATTCCTACGAGCAGTACTTC

J gene: TRBJ2-7
CDR3 length: 13
V gene: TRBV12-2
D gene: -
clone size: -
CDR3 protein: CAGLNRGHYEQYF
CDR3 DNA: TGTGCAGGACTAAACAGGGGCCACTACGAGCAGTACTTC

J gene: TRBJ2-3
CDR3 length: 14
V gene: TRBV28
D gene: -
clone size: -
CDR3 protein: CASSLEKDTDTQYF
CDR3 DNA: TGTGCCAGCAGTTTAGAGAAAGACACAGATACGCAGTATTTT

J gene: TRBJ1-2
CDR3 length: 16
V gene: TRBV15
D gene: -
clone size: once
CDR3 protein: CATSRDRTGFSFGYTF
CDR3 DNA: TGTGCCACCAGCAGAGATAGAACGGGCTTCTCCTTTGGCTACACCTTC

J gene: TRBJ1-2
CDR3 length: 13
V gene: TRBV5-1
D gene: TRBD1
clone size: -
CDR3 protein: CASSLRTGHGYTF
CDR3 DNA: TGCGCCAGCAGCCTTCGGACAGGGCATGGCTACACCTTC

J gene: TRBJ2-1
CDR3 length: 10
V gene: TRBV30
D gene: -
clone size: -
CDR3 protein: CAWGDNEQFF
CDR3 DNA: TGTGCCTGGGGAGACAATGAGCAGTTCTTC

J gene: TRBJ1-5
CDR3 length: 17
V gene: TRBV7-8
D gene: -
clone size: -
CDR3 protein: CASSLVFGGESNQPQHF
CDR3 DNA: TGTGCCAGCAGCTTAGTATTTGGGGGGGAAAGCAATCAGCCCCAGCATTTT

J gene: TRBJ2-7
CDR3 length: 14
V gene: TRBV6-2/TRBV6-3
D gene: -
clone size: few
CDR3 protein: CASSLDISSYEQYF
CDR3 DNA: TGTGCCAGCAGCCTAGATATTAGCTCCTACGAGCAGTACTTC

J gene: TRBJ2-1
CDR3 length: 15
V gene: TRBV3-1/TRBV3-2
D gene: -
clone size: -
CDR3 protein: CASSSQGRDYNEQFF
CDR3 DNA: TGTGCCAGCAGCTCGCAGGGTCGGGACTACAATGAGCAGTTCTTC

J gene: TRBJ2-5
CDR3 length: 15
V gene: TRBV27
D gene: TRBD2
clone size: -
CDR3 protein: CASSLSRTSLETQYF
CDR3 DNA: TGTGCCAGCAGTTTATCCCGGACTAGCCTGGAGACCCAGTACTTC

J gene: TRBJ2-7
CDR3 length: 16
V gene: TRBV19
D gene: TRBD2
clone size: few
CDR3 protein: CASKVAGSASAYEQYF
CDR3 DNA: TGTGCCAGTAAAGTAGCGGGGAGTGCCTCCGCGTACGAGCAGTACTTC

J gene: TRBJ2-1
CDR3 length: 13
V gene: TRBV30
D gene: -
clone size: -
CDR3 protein: CAWSVTSYNEQFF
CDR3 DNA: TGTGCCTGGAGTGTAACGTCCTACAATGAGCAGTTCTTC

J gene: TRBJ1-3
CDR3 length: 13
V gene: TRBV5-1
D gene: -
clone size: -
CDR3 protein: CASSRDTGNTIYF
CDR3 DNA: TGCGCCAGCAGCCGGGACACGGGAAACACCATATATTTT

J gene: TRBJ2-1
CDR3 length: 19
V gene: TRBV12-5
D gene: TRBD2
clone size: few
CDR3 protein: CASGLVLGAGLAGGYEQFF
CDR3 DNA: TGTGCTAGTGGTTTGGTACTCGGGGCCGGACTAGCGGGAGGGTATGAGCAGTTCTTC

J gene: TRBJ1-4
CDR3 length: 14
V gene: TRBV18
D gene: -
clone size: -
CDR3 protein: CASSPSTDGEKLFF
CDR3 DNA: TGTGCCAGCTCACCATCTACAGACGGTGAAAAACTGTTTTTT

J gene: TRBJ2-2
CDR3 length: 11
V gene: TRBV29-1
D gene: -
clone size: once
CDR3 protein: CSALRTGELFF
CDR3 DNA: TGCAGTGCACTTAGAACCGGGGAGCTGTTTTTT

J gene: TRBJ2-1
CDR3 length: 16
V gene: TRBV5-1
D gene: -
clone size: -
CDR3 protein: CASSLELGGGYNEQFF
CDR3 DNA: TGCGCCAGCAGCTTGGAACTGGGGGGTGGCTACAATGAGCAGTTCTTC

J gene: TRBJ2-7
CDR3 length: 13
V gene: TRBV2
D gene: -
clone size: -
CDR3 protein: CASSVRRYYEQYF
CDR3 DNA: TGTGCCAGCAGTGTTCGGCGGTACTACGAGCAGTACTTC

J gene: TRBJ2-7
CDR3 length: 15
V gene: TRBV3-1/TRBV3-2
D gene: -
clone size: -
CDR3 protein: CASSQDRAAAGFQYF
CDR3 DNA: TGTGCCAGCAGCCAAGATCGGGCAGCCGCGGGCTTCCAGTACTTC

J gene: TRBJ1-1
CDR3 length: 12
V gene: TRBV5-1
D gene: -
clone size: -
CDR3 protein: CASSLEGPEAFF
CDR3 DNA: TGCGCCAGCAGCTTGGAAGGGCCTGAAGCTTTCTTT

J gene: TRBJ1-1
CDR3 length: 13
V gene: TRBV5-1
D gene: -
clone size: -
CDR3 protein: CASSLYMDTEAFF
CDR3 DNA: TGCGCCAGCAGCTTGTACATGGACACTGAAGCTTTCTTT

J gene: TRBJ1-1
CDR3 length: 13
V gene: TRBV19
D gene: -
clone size: -
CDR3 protein: CASSGEQNTEAFF
CDR3 DNA: TGTGCCAGTAGCGGGGAACAGAACACTGAAGCTTTCTTT